This TCR beta chain comes out of a study of blood T cell repertoires in COVID-19 (TCRdb year 2020). Concerning the study at large: The collaborator samples originated in the United States, Italy and Spain and spanned the acute and convalescent phases of COVID-19. The material from the prospective study consisted of cDNA or gDNA derived from T cells, B-cell-depleted T cells, or PBMCs. Deeply sampled blood TCRbeta repertoires from subjects exposed to, actively infected with, or recovered from COVID-19 were included in the dataset. The repertoires were released in a freely available public database meant as a resource for research on the immune response to SARS-CoV-2. Samples were obtained from the ongoing ImmuneRACE study (first 160 participants) and from some 1,300 subjects provided by 6 global collaborators. The sample metadata nearly always contained a de-identified subject ID, COVID-19 status, age in years and sex. Where HLA class I and class II types were available, the types were taken from metadata supplied by the sample provider, not from assay-based typing. The investigation overall reported the following: Clinical and demographic metadata were provided uncurated, with the amount varying by source and participant.

TCRbeta CDR3 regions were amplified from genomic DNA using the immunoSEQ Assay, a bias-controlled multiplex PCR. Turning to the authors' computational methods: The number of nucleated cells in each sample was estimated by amplification of reference gene primers within the assay. To quantify the absolute abundance of each unique TCRbeta CDR3 rearrangement, sequence reads were collapsed and filtered. Productive Simpson clonality was computed per sample as the square root of Simpson's diversity index over productive rearrangements. Sourced from immuneACCESS, this table was stored by TCRdb with only in-frame sequences that have V and J called. A share of the clones is absent; for the studies checked, an unresolved V gene accounts for under half, and the remainder has no known explanation. The V and J calls and clone size were taken over from that table, and D and trimming were inferred from the DNA. This sample is represented by under 200,000 clones; about 88% of them were singletons. Together, the top ten hold 6% of the sample.

The CDR3 starts with the cysteine, ends with the phenylalanine, and has 15 residues. The DNA shown is the 45-base CDR3, in frame from base 1. V trim: 0 bases; J trim: 6 bases; unmatched bases: 6. CDR1 and CDR2, looked up from the germline V gene, are SGDLS and YYNGEE. Of note for this clone: This receptor's antigen is unknown. Base qualities were left out, and no much larger clone turns up one base away.

Each collaborating institution followed its own protocols to collect whole blood in K2EDTA tubes. For TCRbeta analysis, collaborator samples were shipped as frozen whole blood, as isolated PBMCs, or as DNA extracted from either sample type. The chain joins TRBV9 to TRBJ2-3, with 8 bases in between that match TRBD2. This sequence originates from a man aged 35 to 55 with active or convalescent COVID-19. What was sequenced was peripheral blood. Here the CDR3 is given as CASSVERGGRDTQYF. The DNA sequence is given as TGTGCCAGCAGCGTAGAACGGGGGGGCCGGGATACGCAGTATTTT.